In this sample, the clone carrying this T cell receptor beta chain turned up many times. The antigen is unknown. This sample is drawn from a study of T cell repertoires in cytomegalovirus infection. The ends were cut back, 2 bases at V and 0 bases at J, with 13 bases in the middle. The germline V gene has CDR1 SGHVS and CDR2 FQNEAQ. The CDR3 is made up of 16 amino acids. In TCRdb, the reads were re-called with MiXCR into one record per CDR3 protein. The data contain roughly 310,000 distinct CDR3 sequences, just under 30% of them seen just once; the ten biggest clones take up roughly 20%. The sequenced sample was cultured PBMCs, obtained from culture after CMV antigen stimulation. This clonotype was obtained from a human donor in good health (CMV status not recorded). Some clones in this sample may be carry-over from other donors' samples. The J gene is TRBJ2-5, the V gene TRBV7-8, with no clear D. Here the CDR3 reads CASSLRVWPNQETQYF. In DNA form, the CDR3 reads TGTGCCAGCAGCTTAAGGGTCTGGCCGAACCAAGAGACCCAGTACTTC.